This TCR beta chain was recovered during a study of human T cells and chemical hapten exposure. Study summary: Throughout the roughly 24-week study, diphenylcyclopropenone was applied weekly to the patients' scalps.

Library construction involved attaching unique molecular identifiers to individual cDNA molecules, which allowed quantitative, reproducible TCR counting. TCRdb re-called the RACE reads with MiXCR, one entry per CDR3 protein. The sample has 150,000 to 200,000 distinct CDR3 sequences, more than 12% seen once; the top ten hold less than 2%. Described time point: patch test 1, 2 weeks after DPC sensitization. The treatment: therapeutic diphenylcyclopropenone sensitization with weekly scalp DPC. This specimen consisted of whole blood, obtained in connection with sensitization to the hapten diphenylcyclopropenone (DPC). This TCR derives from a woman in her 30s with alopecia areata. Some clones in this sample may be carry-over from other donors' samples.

The CDR3, as DNA: TGTGCCAGCAGTTTTAGGAGAGGAGATACGCAGTATTTT. Its translation: CASSFRRGDTQYF. The V and J genes are TRBV27 and TRBJ2-3; D not resolved. V lost 3 bases and J 5 bases, leaving 9 bases between the germline ends. CDR1 and CDR2 (germline): MNHEY, SMNVEV (reference sequence). This CDR3 contains 13 residues.